The 22 T cell receptor beta chains given below trace back to one sample, sequenced in a study of shared clonotypes between healthy human individuals. Method: immunoSEQ multiplex PCR; TCRdb's copy keeps in-frame clones and lacks some. This sample has some 2.1 million clones, with 85% to 95% found just once. Positively selected for CCR7, the CD45RO-negative cells used as naive CD8 cells excluded terminally differentiated effector memory CD45RA+ cells. Sequenced input: naive CD8+ T cells from PBMCs. The receptor source for this set is a man between 18 and 35 years old in good health. Some clones in this sample may be carry-over from other donors' samples.

V and J are TRBV11-2 and TRBJ2-4, with 11 bases aligning to TRBD1. This CDR3 contains 16 residues. Germline V lookup: CDR1 SGHAT, CDR2 FQNNGV. With 5 bases clipped from V and 1 base from J, the junction kept 4 bases outside the gene matches. The CDR3 spells CASSPRTGGAKNIQYF. The CDR3, as DNA: TGTGCCAGCAGCCCTCGGACAGGGGGCGCCAAAAACATTCAGTACTTC.

In its sample, this clone was seen once. The V call is TRBV28, the J call TRBJ2-7, with 8 bases aligning to TRBD2. Germline V CDR1 and CDR2: MDHEN, SYDVKM. CDR3 length equals 17 residues. The V and J ends lost 6 bases and 1 base, in that order; junction bases with no gene match: 14. The CDR3 sequence is CASRVSGSRVGSYEQYF. The DNA of the CDR3 is TGTGCCAGCAGAGTAAGCGGGAGTCGGGTCGGGTCCTACGAGCAGTACTTC.

The chain uses TRBV5-6 and TRBJ2-5, with a possible D match to TRBD2 (5 bases). CDR3 length equals 14 residues. Looked up from germline, CDR1 is SGHDT and CDR2 is YYEEEE. Trimming removed 1 base at V and 3 bases at J, with 10 bases between. CDR3 DNA sequence: TGTGCCAGCAGCTTGCCCGGGATGAAAGAGACCCAGTACTTC. This codes for CASSLPGMKETQYF.

This chain connects TRBV11-2 to TRBJ2-1; D is ambiguous. CDR1 and CDR2 (germline): SGHAT, FQNNGV. The V end lost 4 bases, the J end lost 8 bases, and 9 bases lay between the germline ends. CDR3 length: 12 residues. The CDR3 reads CASSSERDEQFF. The CDR3 region has the DNA TGTGCCAGCAGCTCGGAACGGGATGAGCAGTTCTTC. Full variable domain (missing parts from reference TRBV11-2 and TRBJ2-1): EAGVAQSPRYKIIEKRQSVAFWCNPISGHATLYWYQQILGQGPKLLIQFQNNGVVDDSQLPKDRFSAERLKGVDSTLKIQPAKLEDSAVYLCASSSERDEQFFGPGTRLTVL.

V gene TRBV11-2 combines with J gene TRBJ2-3; 14 nucleotides agree with TRBD2. From germline, CDR1 is SGHAT and CDR2 FQNNGV. The ends lost 4 bases at V and 0 bases at J; junction bases unmatched: 6. The CDR3 contains 18 residues. The CDR3 reads CASSSGLAGGISTDTQYF. CDR3 nucleotides: TGTGCCAGCAGCTCAGGACTAGCGGGAGGCATAAGCACAGATACGCAGTATTTT. The whole variable domain, filled in from reference TRBV11-2 and TRBJ2-3, reads EAGVAQSPRYKIIEKRQSVAFWCNPISGHATLYWYQQILGQGPKLLIQFQNNGVVDDSQLPKDRFSAERLKGVDSTLKIQPAKLEDSAVYLCASSSGLAGGISTDTQYFGPGTRLTVL.

The chain combines TRBV5-4 with TRBJ1-1; 10 bases align to TRBD1. In germline, CDR1 is SGHNT, CDR2 YYREEE (reference sequence). After removal of 4 bases from V and 4 bases from J, the junction contained 4 bases not matched to a gene. The CDR3 length is 14 residues. Here the CDR3 DNA reads TGTGCCAGCAGCGCCGGGACAGGGGTCACTGAAGCTTTCTTT. Protein sequence: CASSAGTGVTEAFF.

The chain carries TRBV5-1 and TRBJ2-4, with 10 bases aligning to TRBD2. The V gene end was trimmed by 0 bases and the J gene end by 4 bases; junction bases not matched to a gene: 7. The germline V gene has CDR1 SGHRS and CDR2 YFSETQ. The CDR3 runs to 17 residues. The CDR3 DNA follows: TGCGCCAGCAGCTTGGGTCTAGCGGGAGCCTTAAAAAACATTCAGTACTTC. Residues: CASSLGLAGALKNIQYF.

V usage is TRBV5-1 and J usage is TRBJ2-1; 7 bases line up with TRBD2. With V trimmed by 3 bases and J by 5 bases, 5 bases remained unmatched. CDR1 and CDR2 from the germline V gene are SGHRS and YFSETQ. This CDR3 region has 14 residues. CDR3 region: CASSWSGANNEQFF. The CDR3 DNA sequence: TGCGCCAGCAGCTGGAGCGGGGCCAACAATGAGCAGTTCTTC.

This rearrangement joins TRBV13 to TRBJ2-4; D may be TRBD1 or TRBD2 (5 bases each). CDR1 PRHDT and CDR2 FYEKMQ come from the germline V gene (reference sequence). Trimming cost V 2 bases and J 5 bases, with 22 bases left between them. The CDR3 is 18 residues long. In DNA, the CDR3 is TGTGCCAGCAGCTTACTCTTCGGGGACGTACGAGCTGAAAACATTCAGTACTTC. It translates to CASSLLFGDVRAENIQYF.

The V gene is TRBV7-9, the J gene TRBJ2-1; the match to TRBD2 covers 7 bases. V was pared by 5 bases and J by 4 bases, with 11 bases of the junction left unmatched. Looked up from germline, CDR1 is SEHNR and CDR2 is FQNEAQ (reference sequence). The CDR3 runs to 16 residues. CDR3 amino acids: CASSPSLGREYNEQFF. The CDR3 nucleotides read TGTGCCAGCAGCCCCAGCTTGGGGCGGGAGTACAATGAGCAGTTCTTC.

This clone was counted a few times. The rearrangement uses TRBV2 and TRBJ1-1, with unresolved D. CDR3 size: 15 residues. Trimming pared 6 bases from V and 5 bases from J, leaving 19 bases between. Per germline, CDR1 SNHLY and CDR2 FYNNEI. DNA of the CDR3: TGTGCCAGCAGAGATGACCCCAACGGAAGAACTGAAGCTTTCTTT. This sequence encodes CASRDDPNGRTEAFF. Variable domain in full (rest from reference TRBV2 and TRBJ1-1): EPEVTQTPSHQVTQMGQEVILRCVPISNHLYFYWYRQILGQKVEFLVSFYNNEISEKSEIFDDQFSVERPDGSNFTLKIRSTKLEDSAMYFCASRDDPNGRTEAFFGQGTRLTVV.

This rearrangement joins TRBV4-3 to TRBJ2-5, with 8 nucleotides matching TRBD2. The ends lost 3 bases at V and 2 bases at J; junction bases unmatched: 2. The CDR3 has 14 amino acids. Germline loops: CDR1 LGHNA, CDR2 YSLEER. This CDR3 is CASSQTSVQETQYF. Written as DNA, the CDR3 is TGCGCCAGCAGCCAGACTAGCGTTCAAGAGACCCAGTACTTC.

Concerning this clone itself: Other DNA sequences in this sample translate to the same CDR3. The V and J genes are TRBV27 and TRBJ2-7, with 11 bases lining up with TRBD2. In germline, CDR1 is MNHEY, CDR2 SMNVEV (reference sequence). This CDR3 comprises 15 residues. The ends lost 5 bases at V and 1 base at J; junction bases unmatched: 4. Here the CDR3 reads CASSPIAGGSYEQYF. DNA of the CDR3: TGTGCCAGCAGTCCGATAGCGGGAGGGTCCTACGAGCAGTACTTC.

V gene TRBV5-4 combines with J gene TRBJ1-2; no clear D. Trimming took 0 bases from V and 2 from J, leaving 8 bases between them. The CDR3 is 14 amino acids. Per germline, CDR1 SGHNT and CDR2 YYREEE (reference sequence). CDR3 region: CASSLVGGNYGYTF. The DNA for the CDR3 is TGTGCCAGCAGCTTGGTGGGAGGGAACTATGGCTACACCTTC.

A word on this clone: The sample contains more than one DNA sequence encoding this CDR3. The chain joins TRBV7-9 to TRBJ1-5; D ambiguous. The CDR3 runs to 14 residues. Germline V gene sequence: CDR1 SEHNR, CDR2 FQNEAQ (reference sequence). V was cut by 1 base and J by 3 bases, with 7 bases left in between. CDR3 protein: CASSLGGLNQPQHF. The CDR3 region has the DNA TGTGCCAGCAGCTTAGGGGGTCTCAATCAGCCCCAGCATTTT.

This clone was detected once. The J gene is TRBJ2-2, the V gene TRBV7-2; D may be TRBD1 (6 bases). Germline V gives CDR1 SGHTA, CDR2 FQGNSA. The CDR3 length is 15 residues. V was pared by 4 bases and J by 6 bases, with 15 bases between. The CDR3: CASSSRHRVPGELFF. In DNA form, the CDR3 reads TGTGCCAGCAGCTCGCGCCACAGGGTTCCCGGGGAGCTGTTTTTT.

The chain has TRBV29-1 and TRBJ2-3; D unresolved. The germline CDR1 and CDR2 sequences are SQVTM and ANQGSEA. This CDR3 is 11 amino acids long. V was trimmed by 5 bases and J by 2 bases, leaving 5 bases between them. The CDR3 reads CSVLATDTQYF. DNA for the CDR3: TGCAGCGTTCTGGCCACAGATACGCAGTATTTT.

The table lists this clone with a count of one. This sequence joins TRBV19 and TRBJ1-2, with TRBD1 identical over 7 bases. CDR1 and CDR2 from the germline V gene are LNHDA and SQIVND (reference sequence). The junction had 10 bases not matched to a gene; V was cut back by 4 bases and J by 5 bases. The CDR3 contains 15 residues. DNA for the CDR3: TGTGCCAGTAGTACCCTCGGGACAGCCTCTTATGGCTACACCTTC. Translating it yields CASSTLGTASYGYTF.

The chain has TRBV29-1 and TRBJ2-1, with a weak D call TRBD1 (5 bases). This CDR3 region has 12 residues. Deletions cut 5 bases from V and 9 bases from J, with 14 bases between. Germline V gene sequence: CDR1 SQVTM, CDR2 ANQGSEA. The CDR3 DNA reads as TGCAGCGTTTTAGGGGCTATGCCTGAGCAGTTCTTC. Translation gives CSVLGAMPEQFF.

The rearrangement joins TRBV19 to TRBJ1-1; TRBD1 might be the D (6 bases). CDR3 length equals 14 residues. V shed 4 bases and J shed 1 base, with 10 bases lying between them. The germline V gene has CDR1 LNHDA and CDR2 SQIVND (reference sequence). This CDR3 is CASSTGQQNTEAFF. CDR3 in DNA: TGTGCCAGTAGTACAGGACAGCAGAACACTGAAGCTTTCTTT.

CDR3 DNA: TGTGCCAGTAACCCTCTGGGCTCTGGAAACACCATATATTTT. Its protein product is CASNPLGSGNTIYF. This rearrangement joins TRBV19 to TRBJ1-3; D gene unclear. Per the germline V gene, CDR1 is LNHDA and CDR2 is SQIVND (reference sequence). This CDR3 comprises 14 residues. Deletions cut 7 bases from V and 0 bases from J, with 10 bases between.

The chain carries TRBV19 and TRBJ2-7, with 8 bases fitting TRBD2. CDR1 and CDR2 from the germline V gene are LNHDA and SQIVND (reference sequence). V shed 4 bases, J shed 3 bases, and the junction held 14 bases outside the gene matches. The CDR3 is made up of 17 amino acids. The CDR3 sequence is CASSTHSPTSEDYEQYF. The CDR3 bases are TGTGCCAGTAGTACTCACTCCCCGACTAGCGAGGACTACGAGCAGTACTTC.